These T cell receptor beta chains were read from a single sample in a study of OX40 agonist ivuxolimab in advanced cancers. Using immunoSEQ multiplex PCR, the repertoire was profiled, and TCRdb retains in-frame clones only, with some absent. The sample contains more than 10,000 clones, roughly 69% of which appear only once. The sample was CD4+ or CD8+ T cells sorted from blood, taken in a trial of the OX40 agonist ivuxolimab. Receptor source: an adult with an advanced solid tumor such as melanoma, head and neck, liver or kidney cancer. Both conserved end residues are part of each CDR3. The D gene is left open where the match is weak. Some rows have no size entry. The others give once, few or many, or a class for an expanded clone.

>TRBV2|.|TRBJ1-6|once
CASRTVGNSPLHF
TGTGCCAGCAGGACCGTAGGGAATTCACCCCTCCACTTT
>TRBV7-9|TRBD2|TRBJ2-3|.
CASSLAGRGTDTQYF
TGTGCCAGCAGCTTAGCTGGGAGGGGCACAGATACGCAGTATTTT
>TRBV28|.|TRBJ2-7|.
CASSPYPGPGELYEQYF
TGTGCCAGCAGTCCTTACCCTGGACCCGGAGAACTTTACGAGCAGTACTTC
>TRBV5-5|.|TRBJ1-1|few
CASSAGFGNTEAFF
TGTGCCAGCAGCGCAGGGTTTGGGAACACTGAAGCTTTCTTT
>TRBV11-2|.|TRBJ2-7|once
CASSLDRQGLYEQYF
TGTGCCAGCAGCTTAGATCGGCAGGGCCTCTACGAGCAGTACTTC
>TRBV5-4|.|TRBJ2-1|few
CASSLLGVNNEQFF
TGTGCCAGCAGCTTGTTAGGGGTCAACAATGAGCAGTTCTTC
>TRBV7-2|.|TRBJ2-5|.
CASSLPGHQQETQYF
TGTGCCAGCAGCTTGCCGGGACACCAACAAGAGACCCAGTACTTC
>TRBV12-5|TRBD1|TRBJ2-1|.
CASGLGTGHYNEQFF
TGTGCTAGTGGTTTGGGGACAGGGCATTACAATGAGCAGTTCTTC
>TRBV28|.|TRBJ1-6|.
CASRGPGGGRNSPLHF
TGTGCCAGCAGGGGTCCAGGTGGGGGTCGGAATTCACCCCTCCACTTT
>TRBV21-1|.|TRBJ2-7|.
CASSRRDRESPHEQYF
TGTGCCAGCAGCCGACGGGACAGAGAATCCCCCCACGAGCAGTACTTC
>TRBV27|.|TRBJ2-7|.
CASSLGLISYEQYF
TGTGCCAGCAGTTTAGGGCTGATCTCCTACGAGCAGTACTTC
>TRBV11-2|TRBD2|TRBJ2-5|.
CASILSPSGGETQYF
TGTGCCAGCATCCTGTCGCCTAGCGGGGGAGAGACCCAGTACTTC
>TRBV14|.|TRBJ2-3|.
CASSPPTGVAVYSTDTQYF
TGTGCCAGCAGTCCCCCGACGGGAGTCGCGGTTTATAGCACAGATACGCAGTATTTT
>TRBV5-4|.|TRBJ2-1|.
CASSQDGDNEQFF
TGTGCCAGCAGCCAGGACGGTGACAATGAGCAGTTCTTC
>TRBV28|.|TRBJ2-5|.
CASSHRSVAETQYF
TGTGCCAGCAGTCATCGGAGCGTTGCGGAGACCCAGTACTTC
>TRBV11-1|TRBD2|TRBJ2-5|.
CASSMTSGGQETQYF
TGTGCCAGCAGCATGACTAGCGGGGGCCAAGAGACCCAGTACTTC
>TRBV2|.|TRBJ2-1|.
CASSETRYEQFF
TGTGCCAGCAGTGAAACTCGGTATGAGCAGTTCTTC
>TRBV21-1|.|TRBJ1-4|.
CASSKGGQGAGANEKLFF
TGTGCCAGCAGCAAGGGGGGACAGGGGGCAGGAGCTAATGAAAAACTGTTTTTT
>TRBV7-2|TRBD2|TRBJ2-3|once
CASSRPYSGGDTDTQYF
TGTGCCAGCAGCCGACCTTACAGCGGGGGGGACACAGATACGCAGTATTTT
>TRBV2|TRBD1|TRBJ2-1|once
CASWTGGDDNEQFF
TGTGCCAGCTGGACAGGGGGCGACGACAATGAGCAGTTCTTC
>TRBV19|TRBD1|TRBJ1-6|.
CASRDRVTYNSPLHF
TGTGCCAGTCGGGACAGGGTGACCTATAATTCACCCCTCCACTTT
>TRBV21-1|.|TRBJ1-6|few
CASSKVKSSYNSPLHF
TGTGCCAGCAGCAAAGTGAAGAGCTCCTATAATTCACCCCTCCACTTT
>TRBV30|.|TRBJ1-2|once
CAWSPGWRNGYTF
TGTGCCTGGAGCCCCGGTTGGAGGAATGGCTACACCTTC
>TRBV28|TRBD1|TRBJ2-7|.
CAVRQGSSYEQYF
TGTGCCGTTCGACAGGGGAGCTCCTACGAGCAGTACTTC
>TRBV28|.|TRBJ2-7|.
CASSGGLSYEQYF
TGTGCCAGCAGTGGTGGGCTCTCCTACGAGCAGTACTTC
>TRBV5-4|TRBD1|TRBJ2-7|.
CASSPDRVDHEQYF
TGTGCCAGCAGCCCGGACAGGGTAGACCACGAGCAGTACTTC
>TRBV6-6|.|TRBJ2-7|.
CASIRGLTYEQYF
TGTGCCAGCATTAGGGGCCTAACCTACGAGCAGTACTTC
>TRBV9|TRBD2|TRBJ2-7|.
CASSPQAGGWYEQYF
TGTGCCAGCAGCCCGCAGGCGGGGGGCTGGTACGAGCAGTACTTC
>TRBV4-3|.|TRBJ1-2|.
CASSQDITVDGYTF
TGCGCCAGCAGCCAAGATATAACAGTTGATGGCTACACCTTC
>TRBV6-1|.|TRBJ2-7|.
CASSEASGLTYEQYF
TGTGCCAGCAGTGAAGCATCCGGGTTAACCTACGAGCAGTACTTC
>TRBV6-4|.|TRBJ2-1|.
CASSGGGGLGNEQFF
TGTGCCAGCAGTGGGGGAGGGGGTCTGGGGAATGAGCAGTTCTTC
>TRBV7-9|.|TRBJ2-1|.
CASSFPDGNNEQFF
TGTGCCAGCAGTTTTCCGGACGGGAACAATGAGCAGTTCTTC
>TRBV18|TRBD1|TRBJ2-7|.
CASSPLVSGQVYEQYF
TGTGCCAGCTCACCACTCGTATCGGGACAGGTTTACGAGCAGTACTTC
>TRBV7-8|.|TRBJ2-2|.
CASSPYGGELFF
TGTGCCAGCAGCCCTTACGGCGGGGAGCTGTTTTTT
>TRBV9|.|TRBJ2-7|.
CASNADGYEQYF
TGTGCCAGCAACGCGGACGGCTACGAGCAGTACTTC
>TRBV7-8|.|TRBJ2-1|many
CASRAGSSYNEQFF
TGTGCCAGTCGCGCTGGGAGCTCCTACAATGAGCAGTTCTTC
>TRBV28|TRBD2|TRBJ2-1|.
CASSLAGVLSDEQFF
TGTGCCAGCAGTTTGGCGGGGGTGTTGTCGGATGAGCAGTTCTTC
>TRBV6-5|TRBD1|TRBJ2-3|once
CASLRDSYTDTQYF
TGTGCCAGCCTTCGGGACAGTTACACAGATACGCAGTATTTT
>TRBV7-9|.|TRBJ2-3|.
CASSFTTTDTQYF
TGTGCCAGCAGCTTCACTACCACAGATACGCAGTATTTT